What follows are 29 T cell receptor beta chains derived from one specimen sequenced in a study of blood T cell repertoires in COVID-19 (dated by TCRdb to the early 2020s). Libraries were prepared through the immunoSEQ multiplex PCR assay. TCRdb's version of the immuneACCESS table is confined to in-frame rearrangements and falls short of the full clone set. An unresolved V gene accounts for under half of the shortfall where checked; the remainder is of unknown origin. The sample table shows about 140,000 clones, and around 88% are seen once. More than 1.5% of the sample is taken by the ten largest. Specimen: peripheral blood. Receptors originate from a woman aged 60-70 years with acute or convalescent COVID-19.

In DNA form, the CDR3 reads TGTGCCTGGGGGGCCGTGAATAGCAATCAGCCCCAGCATTTT. It translates to CAWGAVNSNQPQHF. V and J are TRBV30 and TRBJ1-5; perhaps TRBD1 as D (5 bases). This CDR3 comprises 14 residues. The germline CDR1 and CDR2 sequences are GTSNPN and SVGIG (reference sequence). V lost 5 bases, J lost 0 bases, and 11 bases lay in between.

This clone came up once. The CDR3 sequence is CASSLAALAGGLDTQYF. CDR3 bases: TGTGCCAGCAGCTTAGCAGCTCTAGCGGGGGGGCTGGATACGCAGTATTTT. The chain uses TRBV7-8 and TRBJ2-3; TRBD2 matches at 12 bases. The CDR3 runs to 17 residues. The junction had 7 bases not matched to a gene; V was cut back by 0 bases and J by 6 bases. Germline loops: CDR1 SGHVS, CDR2 FQNEAQ.

This clone was recorded only once. The chain has TRBV18 and TRBJ2-5, with TRBD1 matching 9 bases. V dropped 2 bases and J dropped 3; count of bases not matched to a gene: 1. Germline V lookup: CDR1 KGHSH, CDR2 LQKENI. This CDR3 has 14 amino acids. In DNA form, the CDR3 reads TGTGCCAGCTCACCAAGGACAGGGGAAGAGACCCAGTACTTC. Its translation is CASSPRTGEETQYF.

Notes on this clone: At one of its ends the junction is not consistent with the germline gene, which may arise from a read error. The chain links TRBV5-1 to TRBJ2-1; 13 bases map to TRBD2. Germline CDR1 is SGHRS and CDR2 is YFSETQ. The CDR3 totals 18 residues. CDR3 in amino acids: CASRLGLAGPSSYNEQFF. The CDR3 region has the DNA TGCGCCAGCAGATTGGGACTAGCGGGGCCTAGCTCCTACAATGAGCAGTTCTTC.

This chain's CDR3 is CATSLDSADTQYF. As DNA, the CDR3 is TGTGCCACCAGTTTAGACTCAGCCGATACGCAGTATTTT. The chain carries TRBV15 and TRBJ2-3; D is unresolved. V was pared by 6 bases and J by 6 bases, with 13 bases between. This CDR3 region has 13 residues. Germline V CDR1 and CDR2: LNHNV, YYDKDF (reference sequence). Drawing the rest from reference TRBV15 and TRBJ2-3, the complete variable domain is DAMVIQNPRYQVTQFGKPVTLSCSQTLNHNVMYWYQQKSSQAPKLLFHYYDKDFNNEADTPDNFQSRRPNTSFCFLDIRSPGLGDTAMYLCATSLDSADTQYFGPGTRLTVL.

The rearrangement uses TRBV5-1 and TRBJ2-7; no firm D call. Trimming removed 3 bases at V and 2 bases at J, with 3 bases between. Germline V gene sequence: CDR1 SGHRS, CDR2 YFSETQ. The CDR3 is 11 amino acids. CDR3 region: CASSSTYEQYF. DNA of the CDR3: TGCGCCAGCAGCTCTACCTACGAGCAGTACTTC.

The chain joins TRBV6-2 or TRBV6-3 to TRBJ1-2; D is possibly TRBD1 (6 bases). The CDR3 runs to 15 residues. Trimming left V 2 bases short and J 4 bases short, with 14 bases between. The germline V gene has CDR1 MNHEY and CDR2 SVGEGT. As DNA, the CDR3 is TGTGCCAGCAGTTACGGGGACATCGGGACCTATGGCTACACCTTC. Amino acid sequence: CASSYGDIGTYGYTF.

J is TRBJ2-7 and V is TRBV5-1; 7 bases line up with TRBD2. CDR3 length equals 16 residues. CDR1 SGHRS and CDR2 YFSETQ come from the germline V gene. V gave up 4 bases and J gave up 0 bases; unmatched junction bases: 10. The CDR3 is CASSPGGFGGSYEQYF. CDR3 nucleotides: TGCGCCAGCAGCCCCGGGGGGTTCGGGGGCTCCTACGAGCAGTACTTC.

This clone was picked up a small number of times. The genes are TRBV12-3 or TRBV12-4 and TRBJ2-7; no definite D call. The V end was cut by 5 bases, the J end by 9 bases, with 17 bases between. The CDR3 spans 13 residues. This CDR3 reads CASSPPLRLGQYF. The CDR3 DNA is TGTGCCAGCAGTCCACCGCTGCGTCTCGGGCAGTACTTC.

V and J are TRBV30 and TRBJ1-5, with TRBD1 as a possible D gene (6 bases). V lost 3 bases and J lost 4, with 16 bases in between. The CDR3 length is 15 residues. The germline CDR1 and CDR2 sequences are GTSNPN and SVGIG (reference sequence). CDR3 sequence (DNA): TGTGCCTGGAGCAGGCGGGGGCAGGGGAATCAGCCCCAGCATTTT. It is translated as CAWSRRGQGNQPQHF.

The J gene is TRBJ2-7, the V gene TRBV14; 10 bases are shared with TRBD1. With 4 bases clipped from V and 5 bases from J, the junction kept 11 bases outside the gene matches. This CDR3 comprises 16 residues. Germline V gene sequence: CDR1 SGHDN, CDR2 FVKESK. The CDR3 reads CASSRGQGKVMNEQYF. The CDR3 DNA reads as TGTGCCAGCAGCCGGGGACAGGGGAAGGTGATGAACGAGCAGTACTTC.

J is TRBJ1-5 and V is TRBV9; a possible D gene is TRBD1 (5 bases). Trimming took off 4 bases at V and 7 bases at J, with 15 bases between the two ends. Germline V gene lookup returns CDR1 SGDLS and CDR2 YYNGEE. The CDR3 has 14 amino acids. The CDR3 spells CASSNGGSGQPQHF. The CDR3, as DNA: TGTGCCAGCAGCAACGGGGGATCGGGGCAGCCCCAGCATTTT.

This chain connects TRBV28 to TRBJ1-1; a possible D gene is TRBD1 (5 bases). The CDR3 loop spans 14 amino acids. The germline V and J ends were trimmed by 3 bases and 6 bases, with 14 bases remaining between them. Germline CDR1 is MDHEN and CDR2 is SYDVKM. CDR3 region: CASSFLAGVAEAFF. The CDR3 bases are TGTGCCAGCAGTTTTTTGGCGGGGGTGGCTGAAGCTTTCTTT.

The CDR3 protein is CASSVVGRGDYNEQFF. In nucleotides, the CDR3 is TGTGCCAGCAGCGTAGTAGGGCGGGGGGATTACAATGAGCAGTTCTTC. The genes are TRBV9 and TRBJ2-1; 8 bases map to TRBD2. The CDR3 spans 16 residues. V trimming: 0 bases; J trimming: 4 bases; junction bases outside the gene matches: 6. CDR1 and CDR2 (germline): SGDLS, YYNGEE.

The CDR3 loop is CASTGVTGELFF. The DNA for the CDR3 is TGTGCCAGCACAGGGGTCACCGGGGAGCTGTTTTTT. This chain connects TRBV7-9 to TRBJ2-2; possibly TRBD1 for D (6 bases). V gave up 7 bases and J gave up 4 bases, with 7 bases separating them. The CDR3 extends over 12 amino acids. Germline-derived CDR1 and CDR2 are SEHNR and FQNEAQ (reference sequence).

The chain is built from TRBV6-4 and TRBJ2-2, with D possibly TRBD1 on 6 matching bases. CDR3 length: 15 amino acids. Per germline, CDR1 MRHNA and CDR2 SNTAGT. Trimming left V 3 bases short and J 0 bases short, with 8 bases between. The CDR3 protein is CASSEGHTNTGELFF. In nucleotides, the CDR3 is TGTGCCAGCAGTGAGGGACATACGAACACCGGGGAGCTGTTTTTT.

This chain joins TRBV5-6 and TRBJ2-6, with TRBD1 as a possible D gene (5 bases). Trimming removed 0 bases from V and 4 bases from J, with 14 bases in between. Per germline, CDR1 SGHDT and CDR2 YYEEEE. The CDR3 totals 17 residues. The CDR3: CASSLDTGKWGANVLTF. CDR3 nucleotides: TGTGCCAGCAGCTTGGATACAGGCAAGTGGGGGGCCAACGTCCTGACTTTC.

This clone appeared once. The chain recombines TRBV6-5 with TRBJ1-1, with D uncertain. The V and J ends lost 10 bases and 0 bases respectively, with 6 bases between them. The CDR3 consists of 11 residues. Germline lookup yields CDR1 MNHEY and CDR2 SVGAGI. CDR3 in amino acids: CATIVNTEAFF. CDR3 coding DNA: TGTGCCACCATAGTGAACACTGAAGCTTTCTTT.

J is TRBJ1-5 and V is TRBV7-3; D gene ambiguous. The CDR3 sequence is 11 residues long. Germline V gene lookup returns CDR1 SGHTA and CDR2 FQGTGA. V was pared by 11 bases and J by 4 bases, with 9 bases between. In nucleotides, the CDR3 is TGTGCCCTTGGGCTAAATCAGCCCCAGCATTTT. Its translation is CALGLNQPQHF.

The chain is built from TRBV19 and TRBJ1-2, with TRBD1 as a possible D gene (5 bases). The V gene lost 6 bases and the J gene lost 8 bases, with 13 bases spanning the gap. Germline V CDR1 and CDR2: LNHDA, SQIVND (reference sequence). CDR3 length equals 12 residues. CDR3 region: CASSPGLLGYTF. The CDR3 DNA is TGTGCCAGTAGCCCGGGACTGTTGGGCTACACCTTC.

The rearrangement joins TRBV7-2 to TRBJ1-5; D may be TRBD1 (6 bases). Germline CDR1 reads SGHTA; CDR2 reads FQGNSA. V gave up 4 bases and J gave up 6 bases, with 13 bases separating them. The CDR3 length is 14 residues. CDR3 coding DNA: TGTGCCAGCAGCTCGGGGGGACAAAGTCAGCCCCAGCATTTT. This translates into CASSSGGQSQPQHF.

V gene TRBV28 combines with J gene TRBJ2-7; 7 bases map to TRBD2. The CDR3 is made up of 15 amino acids. J gave up 4 bases and V 6 bases, and 12 bases lay outside the gene matches. Germline V gives CDR1 MDHEN, CDR2 SYDVKM. Here the CDR3 DNA reads TGTGCCAGCAGATCCGTTGGGGGGGAGGGGTACGAGCAGTACTTC. Translation: CASRSVGGEGYEQYF.

This chain uses TRBV19 with TRBJ1-1; D may be TRBD1 (5 bases). Trimming left V 3 bases short and J 0 bases short, with 17 bases between. The germline V gene encodes CDR1 LNHDA and CDR2 SQIVND (reference sequence). The CDR3 contains 17 residues. The CDR3 sequence is CASSIPREAGLNTEAFF. In DNA, the CDR3 is TGTGCCAGTAGTATCCCTCGCGAGGCAGGGCTGAACACTGAAGCTTTCTTT.

This clone was counted once. The V gene is TRBV7-9, the J gene TRBJ2-6, with no clear D. V lost 5 bases and J lost 4, with 6 bases in between. Germline CDR1 is SEHNR and CDR2 is FQNEAQ (reference sequence). The CDR3 sequence is 13 residues long. In DNA form, the CDR3 reads TGTGCCAGCAGCCAACAGGGGGCCAACGTCCTGACTTTC. Translated, it gives CASSQQGANVLTF.

This CDR3 is CASSQARGHSLLSGANVLTF. For the CDR3, the DNA is TGCGCCAGCAGCCAAGCGCGGGGCCATTCCCTACTCTCTGGGGCCAACGTCCTGACTTTC. This chain joins TRBV4-1 and TRBJ2-6; D is perhaps TRBD2 (6 bases). The CDR3 runs 20 residues. Germline CDR1 MGHRA, CDR2 YSYEKL. V was shortened by 1 base and J by 0 bases, with 19 bases between the two germline ends.

The V call is TRBV10-3, the J call TRBJ2-1, with TRBD1 matching over 8 bases. The CDR3 is made up of 16 amino acids. With 6 bases clipped from V and 0 bases from J, the junction kept 7 bases outside the gene matches. The germline V gene encodes CDR1 ENHRY and CDR2 SYGVKD. Here the CDR3 DNA reads TGTGCCATCAGATCACATGGACAGGGCTCCTACAATGAGCAGTTCTTC. It translates to CAIRSHGQGSYNEQFF.

This rearrangement joins TRBV7-2 to TRBJ2-7; possibly TRBD2 for D (5 bases). Germline CDR1 reads SGHTA; CDR2 reads FQGNSA. The V and J ends lost 4 bases and 5 bases respectively, with 15 bases between them. The CDR3 is 14 residues long. Written as DNA, the CDR3 is TGTGCCAGCAGCTCCGCCGGGGTAATAAACGAGCAGTACTTC. Its translation is CASSSAGVINEQYF.

The chain employs TRBV5-1 and TRBJ2-3; weak D call: TRBD2 (6 bases). V lost 0 bases and J lost 1, with 12 bases in between. Germline CDR1 and CDR2: SGHRS and YFSETQ. There are 16 residues in the CDR3. The CDR3 nucleotides are TGCGCCAGCAGCTTGGAAGGGAGGTTGGGCACAGATACGCAGTATTTT. Its translation is CASSLEGRLGTDTQYF.

The chain carries TRBV10-3 and TRBJ1-5, with no clear D. Deletions cut 2 bases from V and 3 bases from J, with 5 bases between. This CDR3 region has 13 residues. Germline V gene lookup returns CDR1 ENHRY and CDR2 SYGVKD. The CDR3: CAISEGPNQPQHF. CDR3 sequence (DNA): TGTGCCATCAGTGAGGGCCCCAATCAGCCCCAGCATTTT.